One sample yielded the 17 T cell receptor beta chains listed below, sequenced in a study of T cells in Graves' hyperthyroidism and ophthalmopathy. The source material, RNA transcripts, was used to amplify TCR beta CDR3 regions. The TCR CDR3 first-round RT-PCR relied on the HTBI primer set. Each CDR3 protein is one row after TCRdb ran MiXCR on the multiplex PCR reads. This table holds 400,000 to 600,000 distinct CDR3 sequences, more than 20% found once. Specimen: blood. Every receptor here comes from a man younger than 35 with Graves' hyperthyroidism.

This clonotype showed up many times. A much bigger clone sits one base away, suggesting this may be a read error. The chain links TRBV6-1 to TRBJ2-5; the D gene is possibly TRBD1 (6 bases). The CDR3 is 16 amino acids. The V end lost 4 bases, the J end lost 2 bases, and 17 bases lay between the germline ends. Germline CDR1 reads MNHNS; CDR2 reads SASEGT. This CDR3 reads CASSGAEGQGQETQYF. The CDR3 region has the DNA TGTGCCAGCAGTGGAGCCGAGGGGCAGGGGCAAGAGACCCAGTACTTC.

V usage is TRBV4-2 and J usage is TRBJ1-1; TRBD1 might be the D (5 bases). Trimming left V 4 bases short and J 2 bases short, with 17 bases between. The CDR3 is 16 residues long. The germline V gene has CDR1 LGHNA and CDR2 YNFKEQ. CDR3: CASSRGHPEGNTEAFF. CDR3 coding DNA: TGTGCCAGCAGCCGCGGACACCCCGAGGGAAACACTGAAGCTTTCTTT.

As concerns this clonotype: The CDR3 end shows no conserved phenylalanine or tryptophan, and so a read error is likely. The chain recombines TRBV6-2 or TRBV6-3 with TRBJ2-7; no definite D call. V lost 5 bases, J lost 3 bases, and 11 bases lay in between. Germline V gene lookup returns CDR1 MNHEY and CDR2 SVGEGT. This CDR3 has 13 amino acids. The CDR3 DNA reads as TGTGCCAGCAGTAATCGGGTCCACTACGAGCAGTACTAC. It specifies CASSNRVHYEQYY.

This clonotype was picked up many times. This chain connects TRBV6-5 to TRBJ2-5; 7 bases align to TRBD1. CDR1 is MNHEY and CDR2 is SVGAGI in the germline V gene. CDR3 size: 15 residues. J gave up 5 bases and V 4 bases, and 10 bases lay outside the gene matches. CDR3 nucleotides: TGTGCCAGCAGTTCCGAACAGGGGTTCGGTGAGACCCAGTACTTC. Translated: CASSSEQGFGETQYF.

This clonotype was detected many times. The V call is TRBV12-3 or TRBV12-4, the J call TRBJ2-3; 10 bases map to TRBD2. This CDR3 spans 14 amino acids. Germline trimming cut 9 bases from V and 1 base from J; bases unmatched to any gene: 4. The CDR3 DNA follows: TGTGCCAGTCGGACTAGCGGCCGCACAGATACGCAGTATTTT. Protein: CASRTSGRTDTQYF.

The V gene is TRBV5-1, the J gene TRBJ2-5; D is unclear. In germline, CDR1 is SGHRS, CDR2 YFSETQ. The CDR3 totals 14 residues. The V end was cut by 1 base, the J end by 5 bases, with 12 bases between. In nucleotides, the CDR3 is TGCGCCAGCAGCTTGACACAGTCGAAGGAGACCCAGTACTTC. Amino acids: CASSLTQSKETQYF.

The chain uses TRBV6-1 and TRBJ1-5; 7 bases agree with TRBD1. The ends lost 3 bases at V and 6 bases at J; junction bases unmatched: 2. Germline V CDR1 and CDR2: MNHNS, SASEGT. CDR3 size: 13 residues. The CDR3 here is CASSETGFQPQHF. CDR3 in DNA: TGTGCCAGCAGTGAGACAGGGTTTCAGCCCCAGCATTTT.

This clonotype showed up many times. This sequence joins TRBV12-3 or TRBV12-4 and TRBJ2-5; D is perhaps TRBD2 (5 bases). The CDR3 contains 14 residues. V was cut by 2 bases and J by 4 bases, with 11 bases left in between. This CDR3 reads CASSLRGFGETQYF. DNA for the CDR3: TGTGCCAGCAGTTTAAGAGGGTTTGGAGAGACCCAGTACTTC.

This clonotype was recorded at least ten times. V gene TRBV7-2 combines with J gene TRBJ2-2, with D tentatively TRBD2 (6 bases). The length of the CDR3 is 18 residues. V was trimmed by 4 bases and J by 1 base, leaving 19 bases between them. Germline values: CDR1 SGHTA, CDR2 FQGNSA. This CDR3 reads CASSSSALGLLNTGELFF. In DNA, the CDR3 is TGTGCCAGCAGCTCTAGCGCTCTGGGACTTTTGAACACCGGGGAGCTGTTTTTT.

In this sample, this clonotype turned up many times. The chain carries TRBV27 and TRBJ2-7; a weak D match, TRBD1 (5 bases). Trimming cost V 3 bases and J 3 bases, with 24 bases left between them. CDR1 MNHEY and CDR2 SMNVEV come from the germline V gene (reference sequence). The CDR3 contains 18 residues. The DNA of the CDR3 is TGTGCCAGCAGTTTCAGTATCACCGGACATAACCAACGCTACGAGCAGTACTTC. Its translation: CASSFSITGHNQRYEQYF.

This clonotype occurred many times. The V gene is TRBV9, the J gene TRBJ2-5; the D gene is possibly TRBD1 (6 bases). The V end lost 3 bases, the J end lost 1 base, and 13 bases lay between the germline ends. This CDR3 is 15 amino acids long. Germline V CDR1 and CDR2: SGDLS, YYNGEE. As DNA, the CDR3 is TGTGCCAGCAGCGGACACACAGGGAGCCAAGAGACCCAGTACTTC. This codes for CASSGHTGSQETQYF. Variable domain in full (rest from reference TRBV9 and TRBJ2-5): DSGVTQTPKHLITATGQRVTLRCSPRSGDLSVYWYQQSLDQGLQFLIQYYNGEERAKGNILERFSAQQFPDLHSELNLSSLELGDSALYFCASSGHTGSQETQYFGPGTRLLVL.

This clonotype was observed a handful of times. The V and J genes are TRBV12-3 or TRBV12-4 and TRBJ1-6; D not certain. The CDR3 is made up of 15 amino acids. V dropped 5 bases and J dropped 5 bases, with 13 bases sitting between them. The CDR3 DNA reads as TGTGCCAGCAGTCCCCGGGGTGGAAATAATTCACCCCTCCACTTT. Its protein product is CASSPRGGNNSPLHF.

This clonotype was observed many times. V is TRBV6-1 and J is TRBJ1-5; 11 bases are a match to TRBD1. J gave up 6 bases and V 3 bases, and 4 bases lay outside the gene matches. CDR1 is MNHNS and CDR2 is SASEGT in the germline V gene. There are 15 residues in the CDR3. CDR3 DNA sequence: TGTGCCAGCAGTGAGGGCGGGACAGGGGGTCAGCCCCAGCATTTT. Translation: CASSEGGTGGQPQHF.

The chain joins TRBV5-1 to TRBJ2-5, with a weak D call TRBD1 (5 bases). Germline CDR1 and CDR2: SGHRS and YFSETQ. The CDR3 has 14 residues. Trimming removed 5 bases at V and 5 bases at J, with 16 bases between. CDR3 DNA sequence: TGCGCCAGCAGGGGGATAGGGGCCCCCGAGACCCAGTACTTC. Translation gives CASRGIGAPETQYF.

This clonotype occurred many times. The chain is built from TRBV7-9 and TRBJ2-5, with 8 bases lining up with TRBD2. The CDR3 is 16 amino acids. Unmatched junction bases numbered 5, after V lost 0 bases and J lost 2 bases. The germline V gene encodes CDR1 SEHNR and CDR2 FQNEAQ (reference sequence). CDR3 amino acids: CASSLAQRGIQETQYF. The CDR3 DNA sequence: TGTGCCAGCAGCTTAGCGCAGCGGGGGATACAAGAGACCCAGTACTTC.

This clonotype has a handful of counts. V gene TRBV11-3 combines with J gene TRBJ1-6; D is perhaps TRBD1 (6 bases). The CDR3 totals 14 residues. Trimming left V 1 base short and J 11 bases short, with 12 bases between. CDR1 is SGHNT and CDR2 is YENEEA in the germline V gene. The CDR3, as DNA: TGTGCCAGCAGCTTAGGGACAGCAGGGGCACCCCTCCACTTT. This sequence encodes CASSLGTAGAPLHF. The full variable domain, in which reference TRBV11-3 and TRBJ1-6 provide the parts outside the CDR3, is EAGVVQSPRYKIIEKKQPVAFWCNPISGHNTLYWYLQNLGQGPELLIRYENEEAVDDSQLPKDRFSAERLKGVDSTLKIQPAELGDSAVYLCASSLGTAGAPLHFGNGTRLTVT.

This clonotype was observed many times. The rearrangement links TRBV6-5 to TRBJ2-7; 7 bases align to TRBD1. The V gene's germline CDR1 is MNHEY and CDR2 SVGAGI. The CDR3 covers 13 residues. The ends lost 4 bases at V and 3 bases at J; junction bases unmatched: 3. The CDR3 nucleotides read TGTGCCAGCAGTTGGGGACAGCGCTACGAGCAGTACTTC. Translated: CASSWGQRYEQYF.